This T cell receptor (beta chain) was observed in a study of cytomegalovirus exposure and HLA in healthy donors. The primer mix had 60 Vbeta and 13 Jbeta primers. As handled by the study authors: The count from a later analysis was about 80 million unique TCR beta chains, some 12 million of them shared. Sequencing was performed with immunoSEQ multiplex PCR; in TCRdb, only in-frame clones are kept and a portion is missing. The DNA was the basis for D and trimming; V, J and clone size are from that table. Of over 250,000 clones listed, roughly two thirds were seen once; the top ten hold under 3%. Sequenced input: PBMCs. The sequence was collected from a female donor in good health and CMV-seronegative.

CDR3 amino acids: CASSVRGYEQYF. The CDR3 DNA reads TGTGCCAGCAGCGTTCGAGGGTACGAGCAGTACTTC. The rearrangement joins TRBV28 to TRBJ2-7, with TRBD2 as a possible D gene (5 bases). The V and J ends lost 6 bases and 4 bases respectively, with 10 bases between them. Germline values: CDR1 MDHEN, CDR2 SYDVKM. The CDR3 covers 12 residues.